This TCR beta chain was observed in a study of technical replicates of blood from a few donors. TCRdb's copy holds only in-frame clones and misses some; the assay was immunoSEQ multiplex PCR. The sample holds tens of thousands of clones, about 93% seen once. V was pared by 2 bases and J by 3 bases, with 1 base of the junction left unmatched. CDR3 length equals 15 residues. CDR1 and CDR2 (germline): ENHRY, SYGVKD. Sequencing was done on a sample of T cells isolated from PBMCs. This receptor was identified in a human donor in good health. This sequence joins TRBV10-3 and TRBJ2-1; 10 bases fit TRBD2. CDR3 loop: CAISETSGDYNEQFF. Written as DNA, the CDR3 is TGTGCCATCAGTGAGACTAGCGGGGACTACAATGAGCAGTTCTTC.